This T cell receptor (beta chain) derives from a study of blood T cell repertoires in COVID-19. Overall study: T cells, B-cell-depleted T cells, or PBMCs provided the cDNA or gDNA that served as material.

Germline CDR1 and CDR2: MDHEN and SYDVKM. Trimming left V 0 bases short and J 7 bases short, with 16 bases between. The CDR3 totals 16 residues. This clone appeared a few times. Per the study methods: Using reference gene primer amplification, nucleated cell counts were estimated. The method was immunoSEQ multiplex PCR; TCRdb's version includes in-frame clones alone and lacks a portion of them. V, J and clone size are those of that table, while D and trimming were read from the DNA. The repertoire consists of 150,000 to 200,000 clones, with roughly 85% occurring once and the leading ten covering around 3.2%.

The sequencing input was peripheral blood. The chain employs TRBV28 and TRBJ1-5; D may be TRBD1 (6 bases). The sequence was collected from a human donor with acute or convalescent COVID-19. The donor label of this sample is uncertain. The CDR3 reads CASSLWDSLDRQPQHF. The CDR3 DNA sequence: TGTGCCAGCAGTTTATGGGACAGTCTAGATAGGCAGCCCCAGCATTTT.